Presented here are 22 T cell receptor beta chains from one specimen sequenced in a study of cytomegalovirus exposure and HLA in healthy donors. The PCR was carried out with 60 Vbeta primers and 13 Jbeta primers. Clones were sequenced by immunoSEQ multiplex PCR, and TCRdb holds only the in-frame ones, with some missing. The table includes around 97,000 clones, 73% detected once. The sequenced sample consisted of PBMCs. These receptors all come from a man in his forties or fifties in good health and CMV-seronegative.

V gene TRBV10-3 combines with J gene TRBJ1-1; TRBD1 is a possible D gene (5 bases). Per germline, CDR1 ENHRY and CDR2 SYGVKD. The CDR3 runs 15 residues. Between the trimmed V and J ends, which lost 4 bases and 1 base, there was a span of 13 bases. The CDR3 DNA follows: TGTGCCATCAGTGCGGCAAGACAGACGAACACTGAAGCTTTCTTT. This sequence encodes CAISAARQTNTEAFF.

The chain is built from TRBV29-1 and TRBJ1-1; maybe TRBD1 (5 bases). Trimming took 6 bases from V and 1 from J, leaving 12 bases between them. Germline assignment: CDR1 SQVTM and CDR2 ANQGSEA. This CDR3 is 13 amino acids long. CDR3 sequence (DNA): TGCAGCGTGACAGACGGTAAGAACACTGAAGCTTTCTTT. Translating gives CSVTDGKNTEAFF.

The rearrangement links TRBV18 to TRBJ1-5; D gene unclear. In germline, CDR1 is KGHSH, CDR2 LQKENI. This CDR3 is built from 13 residues. Trimming removed 3 bases at V and 4 bases at J, with 7 bases between. CDR3 in amino acids: CASSPAGNQPQHF. CDR3 DNA sequence: TGTGCCAGCTCACCTGCAGGAAATCAGCCCCAGCATTTT.

The chain couples TRBV2 to TRBJ1-2; TRBD1 agrees at 7 bases. The CDR3 length is 13 residues. CDR1 and CDR2 (germline): SNHLY, FYNNEI. Losses at the gene ends were 4 bases for V and 2 bases for J; bases not matched to a gene: 1. DNA for the CDR3: TGTGCCAGCAGTGCGGGACAGAACTATGGCTACACCTTC. Its translation is CASSAGQNYGYTF.

V usage is TRBV5-6 and J usage is TRBJ2-6; 8 bases are shared with TRBD1. Germline values: CDR1 SGHDT, CDR2 YYEEEE. V lost 4 bases and J lost 2; bases outside the gene matches: 14. CDR3 length: 19 amino acids. Written as DNA, the CDR3 is TGTGCCAGCAGCAGTAAAAGACAGGGGTGGGTAACTGGGGCCAACGTCCTGACTTTC. Translation gives CASSSKRQGWVTGANVLTF.

This chain joins TRBV21-1 and TRBJ2-5; the table's D call of TRBD1 was not tested on the DNA. TRBV21-1 counts as a pseudogene. The CDR3 spans 16 residues. CDR3 amino acids: CASSFPGTGREETQYF. The CDR3 DNA reads as TGTGCCAGCAGCTTTCCCGGGACAGGGAGGGAAGAGACCCAGTACTTC.

The chain has TRBV5-1 and TRBJ2-7, with D uncertain. V shed 3 bases and J shed 0 bases, with 10 bases lying between them. This CDR3 contains 14 residues. Germline values: CDR1 SGHRS, CDR2 YFSETQ. The CDR3: CASSSASSSYEQYF. As DNA, the CDR3 is TGCGCCAGCAGCTCAGCATCTAGCTCCTACGAGCAGTACTTC.

The J gene is TRBJ1-2, the V gene TRBV5-6; unclear D gene. The CDR3 totals 14 residues. The germline gives CDR1 SGHDT, CDR2 YYEEEE. V was pared by 0 bases and J by 8 bases, with 14 bases between. For the CDR3, the DNA is TGTGCCAGCAGCTTGGGAGGTCCACTAATGGGCTACACCTTC. Translated, it gives CASSLGGPLMGYTF. Complete variable domain (other parts from reference TRBV5-6 and TRBJ1-2): DAGVTQSPTHLIKTRGQQVTLRCSPKSGHDTVSWYQQALGQGPQFIFQYYEEEERQRGNFPDRFSGHQFPNYSSELNVNALLLGDSALYLCASSLGGPLMGYTFGSGTRLTVV.

This clone has just one count. The CDR3 DNA reads as TGTGCCAGCAGTTCGTGGGGGGGGTACACTGAAGCTTTCTTT. Encoded protein: CASSSWGGYTEAFF. This chain connects TRBV27 to TRBJ1-1, with a weak D call TRBD1 (5 bases). CDR3 length equals 14 residues. The V gene's germline CDR1 is MNHEY and CDR2 SMNVEV (reference sequence). The V and J ends lost 4 bases and 3 bases respectively, with 12 bases between them.

This clone was recorded at least ten times. V and J are TRBV7-6 and TRBJ2-1; 8 bases map to TRBD1. J lost 7 bases, V lost 2 bases, and 7 bases had no gene match. This CDR3 region has 15 residues. The germline V gene encodes CDR1 SGHVS and CDR2 FNYEAQ. The CDR3 sequence: CASSLSGTGPNEQFF. The CDR3 region has the DNA TGTGCCAGCAGCTTAAGTGGGACAGGTCCTAATGAGCAGTTCTTC.

V gene TRBV7-4 combines with J gene TRBJ2-5; TRBD2 aligns across 9 bases. The CDR3 length is 16 residues. Trimming took 5 bases from V and 1 from J; bases not matched to a gene: 8. Germline V gene sequence: CDR1 SGHVT, CDR2 SQSDAQ. CDR3: CASSAGGRGLQETQYF. The CDR3 bases are TGTGCCAGCAGCGCGGGAGGGAGGGGACTCCAAGAGACCCAGTACTTC.

The chain uses TRBV2 and TRBJ1-2, with 9 bases fitting TRBD1. The CDR3 covers 13 residues. The germline CDR1 and CDR2 sequences are SNHLY and FYNNEI. The ends lost 3 bases at V and 8 bases at J; junction bases unmatched: 4. CDR3 DNA sequence: TGTGCCAGCAGTGAGGGACAGGGTCTCGGCTACACCTTC. Translated: CASSEGQGLGYTF.

The DNA of the CDR3 is TGTGCCAGCAGCCAACAGGGGATTGGGACTGAAGCTTTCTTT. Its protein product is CASSQQGIGTEAFF. The chain recombines TRBV7-2 with TRBJ1-1; TRBD1 matches at 7 bases. V shed 5 bases and J 5 bases; nucleotides not matched to a gene: 8. The germline V gene has CDR1 SGHTA and CDR2 FQGNSA. CDR3 length equals 14 residues.

V gene TRBV4-1 combines with J gene TRBJ2-7, with a weak D call TRBD2 (6 bases). The CDR3 sequence is 15 residues long. Deletions cut 4 bases from V and 5 bases from J, with 18 bases between. The V gene's germline CDR1 is MGHRA and CDR2 YSYEKL. The CDR3 sequence: CASSPSWTKVDEQYF. DNA for the CDR3: TGCGCCAGCAGCCCCTCATGGACTAAAGTGGACGAGCAGTACTTC.

The V and J genes are TRBV14 and TRBJ2-2, with 9 bases matching TRBD1. The germline V gene encodes CDR1 SGHDN and CDR2 FVKESK. CDR3 length: 16 residues. Trimming at V came to 4 bases and at J to 0 bases, leaving 3 bases not matched to a gene. CDR3 sequence (DNA): TGTGCCAGCAGCCCCCGACAGGGGGCGAACACCGGGGAGCTGTTTTTT. Protein: CASSPRQGANTGELFF. The full variable domain, completed using reference TRBV14 and TRBJ2-2, is EAGVTQFPSHSVIEKGQTVTLRCDPISGHDNLYWYRRVMGKEIKFLLHFVKESKQDESGMPNNRFLAERTGGTYSTLKVQPAELEDSGVYFCASSPRQGANTGELFFGEGSRLTVL.

V is TRBV10-3 and J is TRBJ2-3; 8 bases map to TRBD2. Germline assignment: CDR1 ENHRY and CDR2 SYGVKD. The CDR3 contains 18 residues. V was pared by 6 bases and J by 4 bases, with 18 bases of the junction left unmatched. CDR3 nucleotides: TGTGCCATCAGACCGGGTATCGGGGGGGTTATGATCTCAGATACGCAGTATTTT. It specifies CAIRPGIGGVMISDTQYF.

V gene TRBV6-1 combines with J gene TRBJ2-5, with D tentatively TRBD2 (5 bases). CDR1 MNHNS and CDR2 SASEGT come from the germline V gene. This CDR3 has 14 residues. Trimming took off 1 base at V and 5 bases at J, with 11 bases between the two ends. The CDR3 nucleotides are TGTGCCAGCAGTGAAGGAGGGTTCGGGGAGACCCAGTACTTC. This sequence encodes CASSEGGFGETQYF.

The chain joins TRBV4-3 to TRBJ2-1, with a possible D match to TRBD2 (5 bases). V was pared by 2 bases and J by 2 bases, with 10 bases between. The length of the CDR3 is 15 residues. Germline CDR1 LGHNA, CDR2 YSLEER. The CDR3 sequence is CASSQKWRTYNEQFF. The CDR3 DNA reads as TGCGCCAGCAGCCAAAAATGGAGGACCTACAATGAGCAGTTCTTC.

This chain connects TRBV29-1 to TRBJ2-2, with D perhaps matching TRBD1 (5 bases). The CDR3 extends over 14 amino acids. V was pared by 3 bases and J by 4 bases, with 12 bases between. Germline CDR1 reads SQVTM; CDR2 reads ANQGSEA. DNA for the CDR3: TGCAGCGTTGACCTCAGGGTGGGCACCGGGGAGCTGTTTTTT. Translating it yields CSVDLRVGTGELFF.

V and J are TRBV4-2 and TRBJ2-7, with a weak D call TRBD2 (6 bases). This CDR3 contains 14 residues. Trimming removed 4 bases from V and 3 bases from J, with 13 bases in between. CDR1 is LGHNA, CDR2 YNFKEQ, per germline. The CDR3, as DNA: TGTGCCAGCAGCCCCCACGGGGGTGTCTACGAGCAGTACTTC. Translation: CASSPHGGVYEQYF.

This clone occurred a few times. The chain employs TRBV7-8 and TRBJ1-2; possibly TRBD1 for D (6 bases). The CDR3 has 16 amino acids. Germline V lookup: CDR1 SGHVS, CDR2 FQNEAQ. Trimming shortened V by 0 bases and J by 2 bases, and 13 bases separated the two germline ends. The CDR3 DNA is TGTGCCAGCAGCTTAGCGCCGGGGGGCACCAACTATGGCTACACCTTC. It yields the protein CASSLAPGGTNYGYTF.

The V and J genes are TRBV5-6 and TRBJ2-7; 10 nucleotides line up with TRBD1. V lost 3 bases, J lost 4 bases, and 4 bases stayed unmatched. Germline V gene lookup returns CDR1 SGHDT and CDR2 YYEEEE. This CDR3 has 14 amino acids. CDR3 DNA sequence: TGTGCCAGCAGCTGGGACAGGGGTCAGTACGAGCAGTACTTC. This encodes CASSWDRGQYEQYF.